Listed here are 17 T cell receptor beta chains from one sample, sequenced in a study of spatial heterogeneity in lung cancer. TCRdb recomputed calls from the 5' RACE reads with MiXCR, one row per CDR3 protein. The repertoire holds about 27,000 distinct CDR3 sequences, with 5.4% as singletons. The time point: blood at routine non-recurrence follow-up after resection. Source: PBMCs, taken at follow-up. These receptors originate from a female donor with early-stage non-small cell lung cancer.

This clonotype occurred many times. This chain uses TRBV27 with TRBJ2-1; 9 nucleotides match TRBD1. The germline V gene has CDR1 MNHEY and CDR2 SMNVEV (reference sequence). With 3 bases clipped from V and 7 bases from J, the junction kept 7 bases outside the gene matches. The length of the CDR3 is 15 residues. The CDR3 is CASSFWGQGINEQFF. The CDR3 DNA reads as TGTGCCAGCAGTTTTTGGGGACAGGGAATTAATGAGCAGTTCTTC.

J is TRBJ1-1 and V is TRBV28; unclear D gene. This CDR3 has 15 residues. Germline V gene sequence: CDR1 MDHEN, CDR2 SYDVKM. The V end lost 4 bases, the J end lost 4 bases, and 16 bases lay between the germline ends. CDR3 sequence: CASSSTPTVGTEAFF. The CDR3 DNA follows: TGTGCCAGCAGTTCAACCCCGACCGTAGGCACTGAAGCTTTCTTT. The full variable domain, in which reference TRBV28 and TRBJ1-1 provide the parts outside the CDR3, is DVKVTQSSRYLVKRTGEKVFLECVQDMDHENMFWYRQDPGLGLRLIYFSYDVKMKEKGDIPEGYSVSREKKERFSLILESASTNQTSMYLCASSSTPTVGTEAFFGQGTRLTVV.

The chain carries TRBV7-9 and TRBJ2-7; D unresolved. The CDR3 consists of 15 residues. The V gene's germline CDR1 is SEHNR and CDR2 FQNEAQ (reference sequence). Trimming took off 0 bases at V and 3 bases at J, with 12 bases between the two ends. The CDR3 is CASSLADGIFYEQYF. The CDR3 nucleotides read TGTGCCAGCAGCTTAGCGGACGGAATTTTCTACGAGCAGTACTTC.

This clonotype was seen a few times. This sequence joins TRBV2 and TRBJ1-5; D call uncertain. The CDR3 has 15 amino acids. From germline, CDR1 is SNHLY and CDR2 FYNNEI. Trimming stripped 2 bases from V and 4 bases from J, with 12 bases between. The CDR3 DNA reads TGTGCCAGCAGTGAAAATGATGGCGGGAATCAGCCCCAGCATTTT. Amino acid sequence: CASSENDGGNQPQHF.

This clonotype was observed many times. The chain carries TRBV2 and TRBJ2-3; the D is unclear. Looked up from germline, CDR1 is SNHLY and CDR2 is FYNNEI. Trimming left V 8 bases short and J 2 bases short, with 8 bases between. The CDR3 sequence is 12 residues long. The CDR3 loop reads CASDRSTDTQYF. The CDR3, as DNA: TGTGCCAGCGATCGCTCCACAGATACGCAGTATTTT.

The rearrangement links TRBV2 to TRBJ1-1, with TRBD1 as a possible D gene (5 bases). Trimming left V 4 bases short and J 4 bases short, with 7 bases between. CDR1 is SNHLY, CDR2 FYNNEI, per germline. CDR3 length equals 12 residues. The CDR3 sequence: CASSGRGTEAFF. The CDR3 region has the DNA TGTGCCAGCAGTGGAAGGGGCACTGAAGCTTTCTTT.

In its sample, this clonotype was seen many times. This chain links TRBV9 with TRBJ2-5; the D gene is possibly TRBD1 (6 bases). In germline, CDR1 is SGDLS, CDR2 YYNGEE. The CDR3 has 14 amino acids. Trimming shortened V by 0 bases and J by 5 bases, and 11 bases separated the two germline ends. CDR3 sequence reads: CASSVGGREETQYF. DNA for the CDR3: TGTGCCAGCAGCGTAGGGGGGCGCGAGGAGACCCAGTACTTC. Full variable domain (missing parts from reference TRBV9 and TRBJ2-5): DSGVTQTPKHLITATGQRVTLRCSPRSGDLSVYWYQQSLDQGLQFLIQYYNGEERAKGNILERFSAQQFPDLHSELNLSSLELGDSALYFCASSVGGREETQYFGPGTRLLVL.

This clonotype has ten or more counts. CDR3 sequence reads: CATGLGLAAYEQYF. For the CDR3, the DNA is TGTGCCACCGGACTAGGACTAGCCGCCTACGAGCAGTACTTC. The rearrangement uses TRBV6-1 and TRBJ2-7; 8 bases fit TRBD2. Germline assignment: CDR1 MNHNS and CDR2 SASEGT. V lost 10 bases and J lost 2; bases outside the gene matches: 10. This CDR3 contains 14 residues.

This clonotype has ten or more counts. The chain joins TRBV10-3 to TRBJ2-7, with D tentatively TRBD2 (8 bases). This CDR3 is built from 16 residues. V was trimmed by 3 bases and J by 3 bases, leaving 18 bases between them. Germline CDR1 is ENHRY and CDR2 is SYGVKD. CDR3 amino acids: CAISERQGLVNYEQYF. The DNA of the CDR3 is TGTGCCATCAGTGAAAGACAGGGACTAGTCAACTACGAGCAGTACTTC.

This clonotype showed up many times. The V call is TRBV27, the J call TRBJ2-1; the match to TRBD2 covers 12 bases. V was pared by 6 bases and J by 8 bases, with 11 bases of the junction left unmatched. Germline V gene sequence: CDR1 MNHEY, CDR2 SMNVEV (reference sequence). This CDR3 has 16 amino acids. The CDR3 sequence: CASSGGLAGARHEQFF. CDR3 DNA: TGTGCCAGCAGCGGGGGACTAGCGGGCGCACGGCATGAGCAGTTCTTC.

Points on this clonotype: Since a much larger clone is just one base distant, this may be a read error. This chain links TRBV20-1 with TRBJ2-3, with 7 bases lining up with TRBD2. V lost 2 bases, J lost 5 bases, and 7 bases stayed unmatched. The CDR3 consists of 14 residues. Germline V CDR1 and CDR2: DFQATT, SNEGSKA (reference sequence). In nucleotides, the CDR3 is TGCAGTGCTAGAACCGAGGGCGGGGGAGATACGCAGTATTTT. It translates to CSARTEGGGDTQYF.

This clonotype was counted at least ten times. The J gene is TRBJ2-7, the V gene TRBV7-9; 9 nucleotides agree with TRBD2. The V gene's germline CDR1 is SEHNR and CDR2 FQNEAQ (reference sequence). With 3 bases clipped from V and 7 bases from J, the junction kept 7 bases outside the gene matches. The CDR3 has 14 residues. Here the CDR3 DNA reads TGTGCCAGCAGCTTCGCGGGGGGGCCGAGGGAGCAGTACTTC. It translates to CASSFAGGPREQYF. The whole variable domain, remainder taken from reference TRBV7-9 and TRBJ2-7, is DTGVSQNPRHKITKRGQNVTFRCDPISEHNRLYWYRQTLGQGPEFLTYFQNEAQLEKSRLLSDRFSAERPKGSFSTLEIQRTEQGDSAMYLCASSFAGGPREQYFGPGTRLTVT.

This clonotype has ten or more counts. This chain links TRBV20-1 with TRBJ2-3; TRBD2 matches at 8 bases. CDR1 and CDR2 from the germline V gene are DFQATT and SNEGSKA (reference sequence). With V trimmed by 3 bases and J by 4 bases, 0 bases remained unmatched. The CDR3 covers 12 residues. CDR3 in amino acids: CSASGGADTQYF. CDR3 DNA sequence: TGCAGTGCTAGCGGGGGGGCAGATACGCAGTATTTT.

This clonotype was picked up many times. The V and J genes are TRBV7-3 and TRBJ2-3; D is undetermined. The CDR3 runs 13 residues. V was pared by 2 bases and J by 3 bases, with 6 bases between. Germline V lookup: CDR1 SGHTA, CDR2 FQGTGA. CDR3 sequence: CASSLGSTDTQYF. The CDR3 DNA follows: TGTGCCAGCAGCTTAGGTAGTACAGATACGCAGTATTTT.

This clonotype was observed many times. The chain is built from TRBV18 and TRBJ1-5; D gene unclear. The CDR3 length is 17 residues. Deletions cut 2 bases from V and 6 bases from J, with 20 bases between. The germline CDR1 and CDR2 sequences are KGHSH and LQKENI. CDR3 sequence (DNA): TGTGCCAGCTCACCAGATTGGGCAGGCTGGCTGGGTCAGCCCCAGCATTTT. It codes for CASSPDWAGWLGQPQHF.

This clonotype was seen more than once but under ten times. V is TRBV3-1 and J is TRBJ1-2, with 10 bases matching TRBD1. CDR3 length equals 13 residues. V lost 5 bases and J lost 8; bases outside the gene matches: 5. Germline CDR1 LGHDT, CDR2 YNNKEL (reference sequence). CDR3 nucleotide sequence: TGTGCCAGCAGCGCCGGGACAGGGGACGGCTACACCTTC. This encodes CASSAGTGDGYTF.

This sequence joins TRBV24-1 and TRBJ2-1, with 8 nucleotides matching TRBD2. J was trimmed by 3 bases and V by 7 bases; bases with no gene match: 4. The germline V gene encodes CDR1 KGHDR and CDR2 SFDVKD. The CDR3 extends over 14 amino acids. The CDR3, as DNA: TGTGCCACCAGAGATAGCGGGGTCTACAATGAGCAGTTCTTC. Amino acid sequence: CATRDSGVYNEQFF.